This T cell receptor (beta chain) is drawn from a study of OX40 agonist ivuxolimab in advanced cancers. The protocol was immunoSEQ multiplex PCR, while the TCRdb copy is restricted to in-frame clones and leaves out a portion. Of some 76,000 clones listed, 70% to 90% are singletons. Germline V gene data show CDR1 as SGHTA and CDR2 as FQGNSA. Trimming left V 5 bases short and J 3 bases short, with 17 bases between. CDR3 length: 15 amino acids. The source material was CD4+ or CD8+ T cells sorted from blood, sampled in a trial of the OX40 agonist ivuxolimab. The clonotype was recovered from an adult with an advanced solid tumor such as melanoma, head and neck, liver or kidney cancer. This chain uses TRBV7-2 with TRBJ2-7; D unresolved. The CDR3 DNA reads as TGTGCCAGCAGCGATTGGAGTAGGGCAGACTACGAGCAGTACTTC. Amino acid sequence: CASSDWSRADYEQYF.